The 27 T cell receptor beta chains below were found in one sample sequenced in a study of radiotherapy plus CTLA-4 blockade in lung cancer. TCRdb keeps only in-frame clones here, not all; method: immunoSEQ multiplex PCR. Altogether fewer than 50,000 clones are present, around 63% being singletons, with the ten largest covering roughly 18%. Source: peripheral blood, taken from a patient treated with radiotherapy plus ipilimumab. Receptors originate from a human donor with non-small cell lung cancer who had a partial response to radiotherapy plus ipilimumab.

The V gene is TRBV12-5, the J gene TRBJ2-5; D gene unclear. V was trimmed by 3 bases and J by 5 bases, leaving 7 bases between them. The CDR3 spans 12 residues. Germline V gives CDR1 LGHNT, CDR2 FRNRAP. Here the CDR3 DNA reads TGTGCTAGTGGTTTTATGTATGAGACCCAGTACTTC. Translated: CASGFMYETQYF. Complete variable domain (other parts from reference TRBV12-5 and TRBJ2-5): DARVTQTPRHKVTEMGQEVTMRCQPILGHNTVFWYRQTMMQGLELLAYFRNRAPLDDSGMPKDRFSAEMPDATLATLKIQPSEPRDSAVYFCASGFMYETQYFGPGTRLLVL.

The CDR3 bases are TGTGCCAGCAGCCTCCAGGAACAAGCGGCGCAGTTCTTC. Its translation is CASSLQEQAAQFF. This chain joins TRBV7-3 and TRBJ2-1; D perhaps matches TRBD2 (5 bases). CDR1 is SGHTA and CDR2 is FQGTGA in the germline V gene. This CDR3 is 13 amino acids long. The V and J ends lost 5 bases and 12 bases respectively, with 17 bases between them. Filled out from reference TRBV7-3 and TRBJ2-1, the complete variable domain reads GAGVSQTPSNKVTEKGKYVELRCDPISGHTALYWYRQSLGQGPEFLIYFQGTGAADDSGLPNDRFFAVRPEGSVSTLKIQRTERGDSAVYLCASSLQEQAAQFFGPGTRLTVL.

The chain links TRBV6-1 to TRBJ2-5, with TRBD1 matching over 8 bases. This CDR3 region has 12 residues. The V and J ends lost 8 bases and 4 bases, in that order; junction bases with no gene match: 3. Germline V CDR1 and CDR2: MNHNS, SASEGT. The CDR3 is CASSDRVETQYF. The DNA of the CDR3 is TGTGCCAGCTCGGACAGGGTAGAGACCCAGTACTTC.

The V call is TRBV21-1, the J call TRBJ1-5; TRBD1 is the table's D call and was not checked against the DNA. TRBV21-1 is a listed pseudogene. The CDR3 contains 15 residues. The CDR3 DNA sequence: TGTGCCAGCAGCCCCGCCCCTCTCAGGGATCAGCCCCAGCATTTT. As protein: CASSPAPLRDQPQHF.

The rearrangement uses TRBV29-1 and TRBJ2-5; the D gene is possibly TRBD2 (7 bases). Germline V gene lookup returns CDR1 SQVTM and CDR2 ANQGSEA. Trimming stripped 7 bases from V and 0 bases from J, with 24 bases between. The CDR3 totals 17 residues. CDR3: CSAAPLGRGGDQETQYF. In DNA form, the CDR3 reads TGCAGCGCTGCACCTCTCGGGAGAGGGGGGGACCAAGAGACCCAGTACTTC.

As for this clone: Its ends do not fully match the called genes, so a read error is possible. V usage is TRBV2 and J usage is TRBJ2-3; 7 bases are shared with TRBD2. Per germline, CDR1 SNHLY and CDR2 FYNNEI. CDR3 length: 13 residues. CDR3 sequence: CASREAGPDTQYF. The CDR3 DNA reads TGTGCCAGCAGAGAAGCGGGGCCAGATACGCAGTATTTT.

The chain couples TRBV5-1 to TRBJ1-1; perhaps TRBD1 as D (5 bases). CDR1 is SGHRS, CDR2 YFSETQ, per germline. V was trimmed by 0 bases and J by 5 bases, leaving 5 bases between them. This CDR3 contains 12 residues. The CDR3 DNA reads as TGCGCCAGCAGCTTGGAGGGGACTGAAGCTTTCTTT. Translation gives CASSLEGTEAFF. The complete variable domain, with remaining parts taken from reference TRBV5-1 and TRBJ1-1, reads KAGVTQTPRYLIKTRGQQVTLSCSPISGHRSVSWYQQTPGQGLQFLFEYFSETQRNKGNFPGRFSGRQFSNSRSEMNVSTLELGDSALYLCASSLEGTEAFFGQGTRLTVV.

The rearrangement links TRBV7-9 to TRBJ1-2; D is ambiguous. The CDR3 runs to 14 residues. Germline CDR1 SEHNR, CDR2 FQNEAQ (reference sequence). V was clipped by 0 bases and J by 1 base, with 6 bases between them. Here the CDR3 reads CASSLARGNYGYTF. In DNA form, the CDR3 reads TGTGCCAGCAGCTTAGCGCGGGGTAACTATGGCTACACCTTC.

The chain is built from TRBV10-2 and TRBJ2-1; 7 positions match TRBD1. CDR1 is WSHSY and CDR2 is SAAADI in the germline V gene. The V and J ends lost 7 bases and 4 bases, in that order; junction bases with no gene match: 10. The CDR3 consists of 15 residues. CDR3 bases: TGCGCCAGCATCGTTAGAGACAGGGATTACAATGAGCAGTTCTTC. Its translation is CASIVRDRDYNEQFF.

The chain carries TRBV5-1 and TRBJ2-2, with D uncertain. In germline, CDR1 is SGHRS, CDR2 YFSETQ. The CDR3 spans 15 residues. Trimming cost V 0 bases and J 0 bases, with 6 bases left between them. The CDR3 DNA is TGCGCCAGCAGCTTGGCAGTCTCGAACACCGGGGAGCTGTTTTTT. Its translation: CASSLAVSNTGELFF.

This clone was counted a single time. Here the CDR3 reads CSAVGSLAYGYTF. The CDR3 coding sequence is TGCAGCGCCGTCGGGTCTCTTGCCTATGGCTACACCTTC. The chain links TRBV29-1 to TRBJ1-2, with D hard to call. The CDR3 extends over 13 amino acids. Germline CDR1 and CDR2: SQVTM and ANQGSEA. V lost 7 bases and J 4 bases, leaving 16 bases between the germline ends.

This clone has a handful of counts. The DNA of the CDR3 is TGTGCCAGCAGTGCTATGGGACAGGGGGCTGGGGCCAACGTCCTGACTTTC. Its translation is CASSAMGQGAGANVLTF. This chain uses TRBV25-1 with TRBJ2-6, with 11 bases that match TRBD1. The CDR3 runs to 17 residues. Germline CDR1 is MGHDK and CDR2 is SYGVNS. With 4 bases clipped from V and 2 bases from J, the junction kept 4 bases outside the gene matches.

In its sample, this clone is medium-sized. CDR3 DNA sequence: TGTGCCAGCAGTCCACTTTTACAGGAGATTGAAAAACTGTTTTTT. Translation gives CASSPLLQEIEKLFF. V gene TRBV7-8 combines with J gene TRBJ1-4; a weak D match, TRBD1 (5 bases). The CDR3 contains 15 residues. CDR1 is SGHVS, CDR2 FQNEAQ, per germline. Trimming cost V 6 bases and J 7 bases, with 18 bases left between them.

The chain combines TRBV27 with TRBJ2-1, with 10 nucleotides matching TRBD2. The CDR3 loop spans 21 amino acids. Germline lookup yields CDR1 MNHEY and CDR2 SMNVEV (reference sequence). With 4 bases clipped from V and 0 bases from J, the junction kept 18 bases outside the gene matches. DNA of the CDR3: TGTGCCAGCAGTTCTGCGCGTCAACTAGCGGGGACTCCTAGCTCCTACAATGAGCAGTTCTTC. This sequence encodes CASSSARQLAGTPSSYNEQFF.

This clone was recorded a few times. The rearrangement links TRBV4-1 to TRBJ1-1; D perhaps matches TRBD1 (5 bases). The CDR3 covers 16 residues. V lost 1 base, J lost 2 bases, and 14 bases lay in between. In germline, CDR1 is MGHRA, CDR2 YSYEKL. This CDR3 is CASSQVTGTANTEAFF. The DNA of the CDR3 is TGCGCCAGCAGCCAAGTTACAGGAACCGCTAACACTGAAGCTTTCTTT.

V usage is TRBV5-5 and J usage is TRBJ2-3, with 8 bases matching TRBD2. V lost 5 bases, J lost 7 bases, and 12 bases stayed unmatched. CDR1 and CDR2 (germline): SGHKS, YYEKEE (reference sequence). CDR3 length: 15 amino acids. The CDR3, as DNA: TGTGCCAGCAGGGTACAGGCGAGCGGGAGTTATACGCAGTATTTT. This sequence encodes CASRVQASGSYTQYF.

The chain carries TRBV19 and TRBJ1-2; 12 nucleotides agree with TRBD1. Germline CDR1 LNHDA, CDR2 SQIVND (reference sequence). V lost 2 bases, J lost 8 bases, and 9 bases stayed unmatched. The CDR3 totals 16 residues. CDR3 coding DNA: TGTGCCAGTAGTATAACCTCGGGACAGGGGGCGCGGGGCTACACCTTC. This codes for CASSITSGQGARGYTF.

This rearrangement joins TRBV5-4 to TRBJ1-2; 10 positions match TRBD1. V lost 2 bases, J lost 3 bases, and 4 bases stayed unmatched. Germline values: CDR1 SGHNT, CDR2 YYREEE (reference sequence). This CDR3 is built from 15 residues. The CDR3 region is CASSLRTGGDYGYTF. The CDR3 nucleotides read TGTGCCAGCAGCTTAAGGACAGGGGGGGACTATGGCTACACCTTC.

The rearrangement links TRBV5-1 to TRBJ2-5; tentatively, D is TRBD2 (6 bases). Germline CDR1 reads SGHRS; CDR2 reads YFSETQ. The CDR3 length is 14 residues. Trimming stripped 0 bases from V and 5 bases from J, with 11 bases between. CDR3 nucleotides: TGCGCCAGCAGCTTGGTGACGGGGGAGGAGACCCAGTACTTC. The encoded protein is CASSLVTGEETQYF.

This clone occurred once. The chain joins TRBV18 to TRBJ1-2; TRBD1 agrees at 12 bases. The CDR3 totals 14 residues. The germline CDR1 and CDR2 sequences are KGHSH and LQKENI. V shed 6 bases and J 5 bases; nucleotides not matched to a gene: 4. CDR3 sequence reads: CASSPGQGAYGYTF. The CDR3 DNA follows: TGTGCCAGCTCCCCGGGACAGGGGGCGTATGGCTACACCTTC.

A single count supports this clone. V is TRBV7-6 and J is TRBJ2-7; 7 positions match TRBD2. The CDR3 contains 15 residues. The V gene's germline CDR1 is SGHVS and CDR2 FNYEAQ. Losses at the gene ends were 5 bases for V and 6 bases for J; bases not matched to a gene: 13. CDR3 sequence (DNA): TGTGCCAGCAGCCCGAGGACGGCGGGAGAGGGCGAGCAGTACTTC. Amino acid sequence: CASSPRTAGEGEQYF.

This clone is deemed medium-sized. This sequence joins TRBV14 and TRBJ2-6; D may be TRBD1 (5 bases). The CDR3 has 15 residues. Trimming stripped 4 bases from V and 4 bases from J, with 11 bases between. Germline CDR1 reads SGHDN; CDR2 reads FVKESK. The CDR3 DNA sequence: TGTGCCAGCAGCCCTACAGGTGCCGGGGCCAACGTCCTGACTTTC. As protein: CASSPTGAGANVLTF.

This chain connects TRBV18 to TRBJ2-2, with no clear D. The V end was cut by 4 bases, the J end by 0 bases, with 18 bases between. CDR3 size: 18 residues. The germline gives CDR1 KGHSH, CDR2 LQKENI. The CDR3 DNA follows: TGTGCCAGCTCACACGACTTCGTCGGCGAGACGAACACCGGGGAGCTGTTTTTT. Amino acid sequence: CASSHDFVGETNTGELFF.

This clone was observed a single time. V usage is TRBV5-1 and J usage is TRBJ2-5; 10 nucleotides align to TRBD2. CDR3 size: 16 residues. The germline V gene encodes CDR1 SGHRS and CDR2 YFSETQ. J lost 5 bases, V lost 4 bases, and 11 bases had no gene match. This chain's CDR3 is CASSGPAGGPGETQYF. The CDR3 bases are TGCGCCAGCAGCGGTCCAGCGGGAGGGCCAGGGGAGACCCAGTACTTC.

This rearrangement joins TRBV30 to TRBJ2-1; 9 bases map to TRBD2. V shed 7 bases and J 7 bases; nucleotides not matched to a gene: 8. Per the germline V gene, CDR1 is GTSNPN and CDR2 is SVGIG (reference sequence). The CDR3 is made up of 13 amino acids. CDR3 loop: CASEREVKNEQFF. CDR3 DNA sequence: TGTGCCTCCGAGCGGGAGGTGAAGAATGAGCAGTTCTTC.

This clone showed up just a few times. The chain employs TRBV6-1 and TRBJ1-3, with D unresolved. CDR1 is MNHNS, CDR2 SASEGT, per germline. The CDR3 has 14 residues. V was shortened by 6 bases and J by 0 bases, with 9 bases between the two germline ends. CDR3 amino acids: CASRPQSSGNTIYF. The CDR3, as DNA: TGTGCCAGCAGACCACAGAGCTCTGGAAACACCATATATTTT.

In this sample, this clone turned up a few times. The rearrangement joins TRBV11-2 to TRBJ1-1, with D unresolved. Germline CDR1 is SGHAT and CDR2 is FQNNGV. V was trimmed by 0 bases and J by 11 bases, leaving 16 bases between them. The CDR3 has 14 amino acids. The CDR3 here is CASSLESTGYGAFF. The CDR3 nucleotides are TGTGCCAGCAGCTTAGAATCAACGGGGTATGGGGCTTTCTTT.